This T cell receptor (beta chain) was identified in a study of OX40 agonist ivuxolimab in advanced cancers. Sequenced by immunoSEQ multiplex PCR; TCRdb stores in-frame clones only, minus some. Of tens of thousands of clones listed, approximately 80% are singletons. Germline values: CDR1 MDHEN, CDR2 SYDVKM. Trimming took 7 bases from V and 5 from J, leaving 11 bases between them. The CDR3 is 12 residues long. This chain joins TRBV28 and TRBJ1-2; a possible D gene is TRBD1 (6 bases). The sample was CD4+ or CD8+ T cells sorted from blood, taken in a trial of the OX40 agonist ivuxolimab. This sequence originates from an adult with an advanced solid tumor such as melanoma, head and neck, liver or kidney cancer. The CDR3 reads CASNRVGYGYTF. DNA of the CDR3: TGTGCCAGCAACAGGGTTGGGTATGGCTACACCTTC.